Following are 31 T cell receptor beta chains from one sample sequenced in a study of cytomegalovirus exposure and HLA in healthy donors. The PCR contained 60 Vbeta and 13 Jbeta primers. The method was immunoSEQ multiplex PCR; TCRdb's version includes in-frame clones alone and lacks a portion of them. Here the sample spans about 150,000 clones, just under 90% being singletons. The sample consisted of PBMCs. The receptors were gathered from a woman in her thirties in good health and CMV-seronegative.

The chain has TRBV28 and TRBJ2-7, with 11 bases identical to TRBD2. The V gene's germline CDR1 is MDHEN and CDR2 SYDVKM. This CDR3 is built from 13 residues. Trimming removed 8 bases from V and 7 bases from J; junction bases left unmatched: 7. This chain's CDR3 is CASSSGRMREQYF. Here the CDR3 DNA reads TGTGCCAGCTCTAGCGGGAGGATGAGGGAGCAGTACTTC.

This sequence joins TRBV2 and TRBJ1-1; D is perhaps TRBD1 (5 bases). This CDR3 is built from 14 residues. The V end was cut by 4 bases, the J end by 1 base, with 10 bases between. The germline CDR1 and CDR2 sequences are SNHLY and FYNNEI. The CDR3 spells CASSVVRENTEAFF. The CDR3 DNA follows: TGTGCCAGCAGTGTTGTCAGGGAGAACACTGAAGCTTTCTTT.

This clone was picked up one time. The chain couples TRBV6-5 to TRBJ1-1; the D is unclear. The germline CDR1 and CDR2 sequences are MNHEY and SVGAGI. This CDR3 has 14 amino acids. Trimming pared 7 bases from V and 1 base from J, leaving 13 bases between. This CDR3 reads CASKTGISNTEAFF. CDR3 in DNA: TGTGCCAGCAAAACGGGGATTTCGAACACTGAAGCTTTCTTT.

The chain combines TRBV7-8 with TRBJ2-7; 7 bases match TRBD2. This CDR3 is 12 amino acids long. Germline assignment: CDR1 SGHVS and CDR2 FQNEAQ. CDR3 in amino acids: CASGLGSYEQYF. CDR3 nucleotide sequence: TGTGCTTCAGGACTAGGCTCCTACGAGCAGTACTTC.

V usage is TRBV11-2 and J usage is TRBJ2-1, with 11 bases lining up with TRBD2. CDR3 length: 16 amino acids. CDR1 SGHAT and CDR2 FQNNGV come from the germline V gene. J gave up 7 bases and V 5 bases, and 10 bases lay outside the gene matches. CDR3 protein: CASSLGLLAGVNEQFF. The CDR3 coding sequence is TGTGCCAGCAGCCTTGGTCTACTAGCGGGAGTAAATGAGCAGTTCTTC.

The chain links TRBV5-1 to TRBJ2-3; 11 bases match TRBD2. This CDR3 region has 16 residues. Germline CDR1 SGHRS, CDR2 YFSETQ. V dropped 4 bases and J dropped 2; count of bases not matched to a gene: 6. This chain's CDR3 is CASSPGTSGYTDTQYF. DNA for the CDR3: TGCGCCAGCAGCCCCGGGACTAGCGGTTACACAGATACGCAGTATTTT.

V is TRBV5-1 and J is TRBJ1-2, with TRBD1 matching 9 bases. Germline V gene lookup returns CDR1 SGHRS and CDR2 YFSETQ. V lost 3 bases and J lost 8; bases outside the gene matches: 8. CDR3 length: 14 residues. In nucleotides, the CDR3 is TGCGCCAGCAGCTCACGGACAGGGGTTAACGGCTACACCTTC. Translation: CASSSRTGVNGYTF. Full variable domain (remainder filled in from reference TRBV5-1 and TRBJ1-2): KAGVTQTPRYLIKTRGQQVTLSCSPISGHRSVSWYQQTPGQGLQFLFEYFSETQRNKGNFPGRFSGRQFSNSRSEMNVSTLELGDSALYLCASSSRTGVNGYTFGSGTRLTVV.

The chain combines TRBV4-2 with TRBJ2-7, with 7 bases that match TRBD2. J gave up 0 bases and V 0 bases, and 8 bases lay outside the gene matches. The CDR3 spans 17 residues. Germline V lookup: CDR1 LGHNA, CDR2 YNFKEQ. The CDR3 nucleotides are TGTGCCAGCAGCCAAGATCATGACGGGGGGAACTCCTACGAGCAGTACTTC. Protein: CASSQDHDGGNSYEQYF.

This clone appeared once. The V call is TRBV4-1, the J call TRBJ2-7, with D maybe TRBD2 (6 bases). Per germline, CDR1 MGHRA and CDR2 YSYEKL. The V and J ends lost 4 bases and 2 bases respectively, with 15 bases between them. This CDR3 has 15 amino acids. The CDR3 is CASSLGTAAPYEQYF. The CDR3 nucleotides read TGCGCCAGCAGCCTAGGGACTGCCGCCCCCTACGAGCAGTACTTC.

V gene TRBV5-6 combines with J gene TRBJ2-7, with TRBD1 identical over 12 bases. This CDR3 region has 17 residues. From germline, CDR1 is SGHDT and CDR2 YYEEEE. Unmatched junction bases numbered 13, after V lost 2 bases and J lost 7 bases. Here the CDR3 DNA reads TGTGCCAGCAGCTTTTCTCCCGGGACAGGGGGCGCGTGGGAGCAGTACTTC. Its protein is CASSFSPGTGGAWEQYF.

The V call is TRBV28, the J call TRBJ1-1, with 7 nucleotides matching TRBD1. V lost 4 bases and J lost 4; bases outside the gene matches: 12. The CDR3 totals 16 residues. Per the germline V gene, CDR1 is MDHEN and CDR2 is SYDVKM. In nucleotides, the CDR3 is TGTGCCAGCAGTTCAGGGGGTCGGGGTCCCACCACTGAAGCTTTCTTT. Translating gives CASSSGGRGPTTEAFF.

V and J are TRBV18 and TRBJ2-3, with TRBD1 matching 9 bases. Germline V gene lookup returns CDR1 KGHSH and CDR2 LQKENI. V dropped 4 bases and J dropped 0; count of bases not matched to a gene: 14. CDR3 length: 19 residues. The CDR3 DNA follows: TGTGCCAGCTCACGAACCGGGACAGGGTTCATCACTAGCACAGATACGCAGTATTTT. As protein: CASSRTGTGFITSTDTQYF.

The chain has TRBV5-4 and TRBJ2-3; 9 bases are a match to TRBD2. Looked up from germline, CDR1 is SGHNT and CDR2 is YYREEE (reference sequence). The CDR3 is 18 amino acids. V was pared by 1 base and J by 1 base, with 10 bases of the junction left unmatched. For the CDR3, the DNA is TGTGCCAGCAGCTTGTGGCTAGCGGGGACGGGGGGCACAGATACGCAGTATTTT. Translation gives CASSLWLAGTGGTDTQYF.

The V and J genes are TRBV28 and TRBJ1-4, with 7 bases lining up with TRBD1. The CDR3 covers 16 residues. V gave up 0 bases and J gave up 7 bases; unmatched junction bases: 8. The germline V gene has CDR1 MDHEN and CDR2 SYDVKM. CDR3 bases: TGTGCCAGCAGTTTATGGGCAAGGGGGCGACGTGAAAAACTGTTTTTT. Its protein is CASSLWARGRREKLFF.

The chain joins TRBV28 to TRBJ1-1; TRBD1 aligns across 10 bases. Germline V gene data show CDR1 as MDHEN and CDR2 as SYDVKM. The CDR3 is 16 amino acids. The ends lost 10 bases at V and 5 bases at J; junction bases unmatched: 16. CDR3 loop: CATDTFRDRGRTEAFF. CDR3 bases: TGTGCCACGGACACATTTCGGGACAGGGGACGGACTGAAGCTTTCTTT.

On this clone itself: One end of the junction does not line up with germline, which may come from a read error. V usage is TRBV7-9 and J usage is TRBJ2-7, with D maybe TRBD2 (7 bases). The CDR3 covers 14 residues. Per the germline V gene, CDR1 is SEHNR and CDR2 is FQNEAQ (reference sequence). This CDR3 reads CSSSGVDSSYEQYF. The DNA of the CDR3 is TGTTCCAGCAGCGGGGTGGACAGCTCCTACGAGCAGTACTTC.

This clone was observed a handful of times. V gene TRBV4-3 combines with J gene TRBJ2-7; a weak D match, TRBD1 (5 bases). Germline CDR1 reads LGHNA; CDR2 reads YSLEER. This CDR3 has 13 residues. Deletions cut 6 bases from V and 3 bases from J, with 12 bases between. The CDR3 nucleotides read TGCGCCAGCAGTACGACAGTACTCTACGAGCAGTACTTC. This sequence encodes CASSTTVLYEQYF.

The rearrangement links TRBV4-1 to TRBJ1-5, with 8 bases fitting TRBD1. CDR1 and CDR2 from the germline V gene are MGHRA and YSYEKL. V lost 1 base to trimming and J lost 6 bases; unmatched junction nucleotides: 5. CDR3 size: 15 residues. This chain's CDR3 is CASSQGQGIGQPQHF. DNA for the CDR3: TGCGCCAGCAGCCAAGGACAGGGGATTGGTCAGCCCCAGCATTTT.

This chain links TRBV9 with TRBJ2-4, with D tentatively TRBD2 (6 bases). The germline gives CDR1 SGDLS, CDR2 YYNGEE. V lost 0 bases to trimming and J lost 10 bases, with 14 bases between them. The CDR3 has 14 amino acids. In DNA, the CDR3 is TGTGCCAGCAGCGTAGCGCCACTCGGGGGAATTCAGTACTTC. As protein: CASSVAPLGGIQYF.

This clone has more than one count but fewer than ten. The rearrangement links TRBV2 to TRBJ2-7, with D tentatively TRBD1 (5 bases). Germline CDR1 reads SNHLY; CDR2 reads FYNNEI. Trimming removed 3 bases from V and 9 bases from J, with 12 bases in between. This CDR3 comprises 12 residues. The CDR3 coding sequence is TGTGCCAGCAGTGATATCGGGCAGGGGCAGTACTTC. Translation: CASSDIGQGQYF.

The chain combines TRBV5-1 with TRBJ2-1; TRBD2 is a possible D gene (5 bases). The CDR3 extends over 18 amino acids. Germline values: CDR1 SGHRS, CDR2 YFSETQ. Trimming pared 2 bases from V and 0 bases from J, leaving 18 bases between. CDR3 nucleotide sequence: TGCGCCAGCAGCTTCCTCCGAGCGGCTAGCCTCTCCTACAATGAGCAGTTCTTC. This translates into CASSFLRAASLSYNEQFF.

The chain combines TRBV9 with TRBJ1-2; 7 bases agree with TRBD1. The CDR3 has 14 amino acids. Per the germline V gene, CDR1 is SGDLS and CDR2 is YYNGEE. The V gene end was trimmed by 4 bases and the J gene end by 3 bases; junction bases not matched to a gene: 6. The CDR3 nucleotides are TGTGCCAGCAGCCCCCGACAGGGAGACTATGGCTACACCTTC. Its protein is CASSPRQGDYGYTF.

The DNA for the CDR3 is TGTGCCACCTCCAATCTTGGGGCTTGGGGACAGGGGGACTATGGCTACACCTTC. It is translated as CATSNLGAWGQGDYGYTF. The chain carries TRBV28 and TRBJ1-2; 11 nucleotides align to TRBD1. The trim removed 10 bases at V and 3 bases at J, leaving 19 bases unmatched. The CDR3 loop spans 18 amino acids. CDR1 and CDR2 (germline): MDHEN, SYDVKM.

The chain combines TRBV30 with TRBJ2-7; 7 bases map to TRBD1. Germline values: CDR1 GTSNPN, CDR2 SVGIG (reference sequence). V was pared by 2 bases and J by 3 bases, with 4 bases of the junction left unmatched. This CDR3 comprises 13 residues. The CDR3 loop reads CAWSWAGGYEQYF. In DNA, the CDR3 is TGTGCCTGGAGTTGGGCAGGGGGCTACGAGCAGTACTTC.

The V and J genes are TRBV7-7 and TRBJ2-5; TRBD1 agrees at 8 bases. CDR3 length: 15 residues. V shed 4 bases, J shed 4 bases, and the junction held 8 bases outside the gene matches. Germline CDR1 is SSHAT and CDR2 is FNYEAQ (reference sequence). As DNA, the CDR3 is TGTGCCAGCAGCTCCGGTCCAGGGGGCGGAGAGACCCAGTACTTC. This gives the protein CASSSGPGGGETQYF.

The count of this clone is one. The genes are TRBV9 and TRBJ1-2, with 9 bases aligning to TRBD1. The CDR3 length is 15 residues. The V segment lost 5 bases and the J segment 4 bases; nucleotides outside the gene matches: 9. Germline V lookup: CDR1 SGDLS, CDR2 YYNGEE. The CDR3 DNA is TGTGCCAGCAGTGGTCCGGGACAGGGTTTCTATGGCTACACCTTC. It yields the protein CASSGPGQGFYGYTF. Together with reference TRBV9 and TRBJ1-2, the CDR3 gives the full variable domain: DSGVTQTPKHLITATGQRVTLRCSPRSGDLSVYWYQQSLDQGLQFLIQYYNGEERAKGNILERFSAQQFPDLHSELNLSSLELGDSALYFCASSGPGQGFYGYTFGSGTRLTVV.

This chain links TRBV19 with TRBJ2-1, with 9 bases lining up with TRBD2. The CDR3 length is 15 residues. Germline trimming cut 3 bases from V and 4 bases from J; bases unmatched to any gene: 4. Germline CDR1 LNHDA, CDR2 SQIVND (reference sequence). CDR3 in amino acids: CASSMGGRGYNEQFF. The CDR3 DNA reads TGTGCCAGTAGTATGGGCGGGAGGGGGTACAATGAGCAGTTCTTC. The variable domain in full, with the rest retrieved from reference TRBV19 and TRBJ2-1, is DGGITQSPKYLFRKEGQNVTLSCEQNLNHDAMYWYRQDPGQGLRLIYYSQIVNDFQKGDIAEGYSVSREKKESFPLTVTSAQKNPTAFYLCASSMGGRGYNEQFFGPGTRLTVL.

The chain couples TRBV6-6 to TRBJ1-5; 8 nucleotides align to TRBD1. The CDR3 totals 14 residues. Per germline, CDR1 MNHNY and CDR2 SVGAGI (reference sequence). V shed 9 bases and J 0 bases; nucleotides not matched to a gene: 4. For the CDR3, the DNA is TGTGCCAGTCTACAGGGGGGTAGCAATCAGCCCCAGCATTTT. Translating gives CASLQGGSNQPQHF.

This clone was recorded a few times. CDR3 in amino acids: CASSARTSGSNTGELFF. As DNA, the CDR3 is TGCGCCAGCAGCGCCAGGACTAGCGGTTCCAACACCGGGGAGCTGTTTTTT. This sequence joins TRBV5-1 and TRBJ2-2; 10 nucleotides agree with TRBD2. Trimming took 4 bases from V and 2 from J; bases not matched to a gene: 8. Germline CDR1 SGHRS, CDR2 YFSETQ. The CDR3 consists of 17 residues.

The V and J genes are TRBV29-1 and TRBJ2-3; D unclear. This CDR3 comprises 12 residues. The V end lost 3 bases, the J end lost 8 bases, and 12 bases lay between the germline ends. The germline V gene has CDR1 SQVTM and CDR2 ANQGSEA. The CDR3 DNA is TGCAGCGTTGAGCCCCCAGGCGTTACGCAGTATTTT. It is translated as CSVEPPGVTQYF.

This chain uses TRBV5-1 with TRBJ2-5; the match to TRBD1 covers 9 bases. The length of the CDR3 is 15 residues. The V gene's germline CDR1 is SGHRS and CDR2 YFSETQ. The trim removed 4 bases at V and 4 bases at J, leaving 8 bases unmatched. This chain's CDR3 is CASSVQGAFGETQYF. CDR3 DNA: TGCGCCAGCAGCGTACAGGGGGCGTTCGGAGAGACCCAGTACTTC.